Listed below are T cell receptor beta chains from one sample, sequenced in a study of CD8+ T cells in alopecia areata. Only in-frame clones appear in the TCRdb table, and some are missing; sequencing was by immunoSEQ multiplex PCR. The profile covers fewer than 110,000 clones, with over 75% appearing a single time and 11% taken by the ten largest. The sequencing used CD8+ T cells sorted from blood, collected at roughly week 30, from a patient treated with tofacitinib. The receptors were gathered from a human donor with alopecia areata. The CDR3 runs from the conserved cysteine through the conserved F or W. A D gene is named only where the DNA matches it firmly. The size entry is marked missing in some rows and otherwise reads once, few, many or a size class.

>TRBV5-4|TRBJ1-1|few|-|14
TGTGCCAGCAGCTTGAGCACCCTCAACACTGAAGCTTTCTTT
CASSLSTLNTEAFF
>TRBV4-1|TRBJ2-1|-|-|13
TGCGCCAGCAGCCCGCAGGGTTCTGATGAGCAGTTCTTC
CASSPQGSDEQFF
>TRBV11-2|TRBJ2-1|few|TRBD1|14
TGTGCCAGCAGCTTATCAGGGGGCGGAAATGAGCAGTTCTTC
CASSLSGGGNEQFF
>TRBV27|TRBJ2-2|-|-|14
TGTGCCAGCAGTTTAGTCAGGGTTACCGGGGAGCTGTTTTTT
CASSLVRVTGELFF
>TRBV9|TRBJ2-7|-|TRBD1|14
TGTGCCAGCAGCGGGGACAGGGTGTCCTACGAGCAGTACTTC
CASSGDRVSYEQYF
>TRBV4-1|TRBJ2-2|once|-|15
TGCGCCAGCAGCCGGACCGGGACTTCGGGCGGGGAGCTGTTTTTT
CASSRTGTSGGELFF
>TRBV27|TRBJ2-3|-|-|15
TGTGCCAGCAGTTTATCGAGTTCCGGAACAGATACGCAGTATTTT
CASSLSSSGTDTQYF
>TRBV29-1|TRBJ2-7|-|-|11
TGCAGCGTTGAATTGGAGAACGAGCAGTACTTC
CSVELENEQYF
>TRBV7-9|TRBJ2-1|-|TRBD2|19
TGTGCCAGCAGCAATTCCGAGACTAGCGGGGGGCCTACGTACAATGAGCAGTTCTTC
CASSNSETSGGPTYNEQFF
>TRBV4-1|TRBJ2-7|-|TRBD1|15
TGCGCCAGCAGCCAAGAGGTAGGGGGCCTCTACGAGCAGTACTTC
CASSQEVGGLYEQYF
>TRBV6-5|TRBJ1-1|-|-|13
TGTGCCAGCAGGTTGAGCCGGAACACTGAAGCTTTCTTT
CASRLSRNTEAFF
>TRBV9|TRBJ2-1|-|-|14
TGTGCCAGCAGCACCCCTGGGAGGAACAATGAGCAGTTCTTC
CASSTPGRNNEQFF
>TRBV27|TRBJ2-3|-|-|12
TGTGCCAGCAGGGACTTCACAGATACGCAGTATTTT
CASRDFTDTQYF
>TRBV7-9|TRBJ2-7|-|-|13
TGTGCCAGCAGCCCAACAGGTAACTACGAGCAGTACTTC
CASSPTGNYEQYF
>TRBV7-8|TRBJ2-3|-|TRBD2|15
TGTGCCAGCAGCTTAGGCGGGAGGTCATCAGATACGCAGTATTTT
CASSLGGRSSDTQYF
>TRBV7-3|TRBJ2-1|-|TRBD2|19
TGTGCCAGCAGCCCACCGACTAGCGGGGGGACAAAGCACCACAATGAGCAGTTCTTC
CASSPPTSGGTKHHNEQFF
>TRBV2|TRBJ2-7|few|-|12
TGTGCCAGTTCCGACCTGGCCTACGAGCAGTACTTC
CASSDLAYEQYF
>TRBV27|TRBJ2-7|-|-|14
TGTGCCAGCAGTCAAGGGACCCGTACCTACGAGCAGTACTTC
CASSQGTRTYEQYF
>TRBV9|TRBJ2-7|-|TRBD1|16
TGTGCCAGCAGCGAGGGTACAGGGGGACATCCCTACGAGCAGTACTTC
CASSEGTGGHPYEQYF
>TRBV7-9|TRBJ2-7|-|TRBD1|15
TGTGCCAGCAGCGACCAGGACAGGCTTTCCTACGAGCAGTACTTC
CASSDQDRLSYEQYF
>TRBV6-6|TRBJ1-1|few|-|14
TGTGCCAGCAGTTACCGGGGCGGCGACACTGAAGCTTTCTTT
CASSYRGGDTEAFF
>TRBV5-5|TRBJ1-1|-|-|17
TGTGCCAGCAGCTTACACTTAGACTCACTTTTCGGCACTGAAGCTTTCTTT
CASSLHLDSLFGTEAFF
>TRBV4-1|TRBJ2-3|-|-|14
TGCGCCAGCAGCCAAGATACAGGGTCGGATACGCAGTATTTT
CASSQDTGSDTQYF
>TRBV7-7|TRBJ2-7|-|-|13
TGTGCTAGCAGCTTGAGCGCATACTACGAGCAGTACTTC
CASSLSAYYEQYF
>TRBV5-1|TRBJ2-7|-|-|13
TGCGCCAGCAGCTTGCGGAGCTCCTACGAGCAGTACTTC
CASSLRSSYEQYF
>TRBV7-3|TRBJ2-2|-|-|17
TGTGCCAGCAGCTTATTCTTAGGGGATACGAACACCGGGGAGCTGTTTTTT
CASSLFLGDTNTGELFF
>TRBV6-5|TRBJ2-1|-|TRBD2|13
TGTGCCAACGGGCGGGAGACCTACAATGAGCAGTTCTTC
CANGRETYNEQFF
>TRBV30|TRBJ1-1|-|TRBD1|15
TGTGCCTGGAGTCCTCGGGACAGGGGCTACACTGAAGCTTTCTTT
CAWSPRDRGYTEAFF
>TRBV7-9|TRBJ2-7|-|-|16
TGTGCCAGCAGCCAGGCAGGCGAGAGGAGCTCCTACGAGCAGTACTTC
CASSQAGERSSYEQYF
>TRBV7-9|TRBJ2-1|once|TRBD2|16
TGTGCCAGCAGACCTCCCCACGGGAGGCACTACAATGAGCAGTTCTTC
CASRPPHGRHYNEQFF
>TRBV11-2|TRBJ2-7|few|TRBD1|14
TGTGCCAGCAGCTTATACGGACAGGGCTACGAGCAGTACTTC
CASSLYGQGYEQYF